This T cell receptor beta chain derives from a study of cytomegalovirus exposure and HLA in healthy donors. PCR employed 60 Vbeta and 13 Jbeta primers. Method: immunoSEQ multiplex PCR; TCRdb's copy keeps in-frame clones and lacks some. The sample shows around 140,000 clones, over 65% of them seen only once. Specimen: PBMCs. This sequence was found in a man aged 35 to 55 in good health and CMV-seronegative.

CDR3 bases: TGTGCCAGCAGCTTGGCCGGGCGGGAGAGGTACACCGGGGAGCTGTTTTTT. Protein sequence: CASSLAGRERYTGELFF. V is TRBV5-6 and J is TRBJ2-2, with 7 bases that match TRBD2. Germline V gives CDR1 SGHDT, CDR2 YYEEEE. This CDR3 contains 17 residues. Trimming took 0 bases from V and 3 from J; bases not matched to a gene: 8. Full variable domain (remainder filled in from reference TRBV5-6 and TRBJ2-2): DAGVTQSPTHLIKTRGQQVTLRCSPKSGHDTVSWYQQALGQGPQFIFQYYEEEERQRGNFPDRFSGHQFPNYSSELNVNALLLGDSALYLCASSLAGRERYTGELFFGEGSRLTVL.